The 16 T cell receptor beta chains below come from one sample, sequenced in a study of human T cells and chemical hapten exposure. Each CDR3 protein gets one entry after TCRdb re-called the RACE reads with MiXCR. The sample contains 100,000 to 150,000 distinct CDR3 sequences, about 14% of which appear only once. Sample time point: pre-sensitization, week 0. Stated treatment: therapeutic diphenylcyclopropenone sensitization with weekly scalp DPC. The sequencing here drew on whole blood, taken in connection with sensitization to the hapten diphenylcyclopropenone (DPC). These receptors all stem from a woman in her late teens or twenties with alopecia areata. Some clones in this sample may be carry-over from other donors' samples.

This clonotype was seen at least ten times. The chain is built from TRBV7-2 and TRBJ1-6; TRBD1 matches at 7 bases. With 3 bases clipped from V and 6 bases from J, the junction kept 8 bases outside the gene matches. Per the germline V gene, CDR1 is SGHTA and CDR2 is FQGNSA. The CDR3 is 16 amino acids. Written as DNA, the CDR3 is TGTGCCAGCAGCTTTAGTGCAGGGGGTTTTAATTCACCCCTCCACTTT. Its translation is CASSFSAGGFNSPLHF. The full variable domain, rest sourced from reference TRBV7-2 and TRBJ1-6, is GAGVSQSPSNKVTEKGKDVELRCDPISGHTALYWYRQSLGQGLEFLIYFQGNSAPDKSGLPSDRFSAERTGGSVSTLTIQRTQQEDSAVYLCASSFSAGGFNSPLHFGNGTRLTVT.

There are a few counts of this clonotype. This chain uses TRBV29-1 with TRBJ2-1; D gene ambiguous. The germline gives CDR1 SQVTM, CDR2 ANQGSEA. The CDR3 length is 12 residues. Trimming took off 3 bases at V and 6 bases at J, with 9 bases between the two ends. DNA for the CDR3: TGCAGCGTTGACGAACAGAGCAATGAGCAGTTCTTC. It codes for CSVDEQSNEQFF.

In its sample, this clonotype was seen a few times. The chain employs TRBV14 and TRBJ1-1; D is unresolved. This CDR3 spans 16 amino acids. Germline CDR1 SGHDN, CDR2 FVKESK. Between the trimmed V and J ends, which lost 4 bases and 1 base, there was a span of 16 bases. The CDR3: CASSPLRRHQNTEAFF. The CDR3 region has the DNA TGTGCCAGCAGCCCCTTAAGAAGGCACCAGAACACTGAAGCTTTCTTT.

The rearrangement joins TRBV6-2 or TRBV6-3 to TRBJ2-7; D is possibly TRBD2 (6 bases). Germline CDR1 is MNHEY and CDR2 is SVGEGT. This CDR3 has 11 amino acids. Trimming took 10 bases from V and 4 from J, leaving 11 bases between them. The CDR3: CATIRGYEQYF. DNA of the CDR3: TGTGCCACCATACGGGGGTACGAGCAGTACTTC.

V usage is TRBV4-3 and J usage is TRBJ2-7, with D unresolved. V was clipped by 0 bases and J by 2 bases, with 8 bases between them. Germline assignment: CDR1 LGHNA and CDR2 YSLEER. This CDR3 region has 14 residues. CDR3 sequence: CASSQEYGAYEQYF. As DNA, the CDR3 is TGCGCCAGCAGCCAAGAGTACGGAGCCTACGAGCAGTACTTC.

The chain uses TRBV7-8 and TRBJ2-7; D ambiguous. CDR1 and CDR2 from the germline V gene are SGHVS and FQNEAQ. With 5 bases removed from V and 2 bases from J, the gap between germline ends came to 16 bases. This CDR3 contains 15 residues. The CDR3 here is CASSRDPSLTYEQYF. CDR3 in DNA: TGTGCCAGCAGCCGTGATCCGTCACTTACCTACGAGCAGTACTTC.

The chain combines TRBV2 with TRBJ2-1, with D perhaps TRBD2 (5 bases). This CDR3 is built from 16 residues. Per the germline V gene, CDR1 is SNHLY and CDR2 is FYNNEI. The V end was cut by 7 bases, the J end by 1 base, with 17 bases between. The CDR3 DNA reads TGTGCCAGCAACTCTCCCCTGGGCGGGTCCTACAATGAGCAGTTCTTC. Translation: CASNSPLGGSYNEQFF.

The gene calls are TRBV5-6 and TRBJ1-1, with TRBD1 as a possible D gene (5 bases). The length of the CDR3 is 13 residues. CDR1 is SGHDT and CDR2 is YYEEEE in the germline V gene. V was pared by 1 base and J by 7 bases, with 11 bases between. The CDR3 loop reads CASSLWGGSEAFF. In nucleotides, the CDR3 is TGTGCCAGCAGCTTGTGGGGCGGCAGTGAAGCTTTCTTT.

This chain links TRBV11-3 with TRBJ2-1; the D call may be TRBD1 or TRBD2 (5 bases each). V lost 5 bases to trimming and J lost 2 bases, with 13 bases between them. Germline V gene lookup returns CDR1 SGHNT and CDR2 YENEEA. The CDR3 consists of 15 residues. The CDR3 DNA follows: TGTGCCAGCAGCCTCGGGACGCCCCCCTACAATGAGCAGTTCTTC. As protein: CASSLGTPPYNEQFF.

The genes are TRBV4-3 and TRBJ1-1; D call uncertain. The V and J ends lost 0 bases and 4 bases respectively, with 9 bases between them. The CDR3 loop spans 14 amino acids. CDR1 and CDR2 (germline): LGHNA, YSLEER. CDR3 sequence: CASSQDAKATEAFF. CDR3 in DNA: TGCGCCAGCAGCCAAGATGCGAAGGCCACTGAAGCTTTCTTT.

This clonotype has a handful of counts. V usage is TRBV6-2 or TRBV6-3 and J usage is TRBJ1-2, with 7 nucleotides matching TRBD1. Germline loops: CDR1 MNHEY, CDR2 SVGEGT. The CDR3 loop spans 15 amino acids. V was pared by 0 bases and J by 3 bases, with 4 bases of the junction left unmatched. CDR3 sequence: CASSYSTGQDYGYTF. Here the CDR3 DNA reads TGTGCCAGCAGTTACTCGACAGGGCAGGACTATGGCTACACCTTC.

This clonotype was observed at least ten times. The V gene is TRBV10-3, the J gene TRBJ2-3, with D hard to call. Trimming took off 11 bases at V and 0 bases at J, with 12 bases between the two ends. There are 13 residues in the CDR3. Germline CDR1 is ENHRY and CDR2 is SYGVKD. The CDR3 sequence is CAADGRSTDTQYF. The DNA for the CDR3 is TGTGCCGCCGACGGGCGGAGCACAGATACGCAGTATTTT.

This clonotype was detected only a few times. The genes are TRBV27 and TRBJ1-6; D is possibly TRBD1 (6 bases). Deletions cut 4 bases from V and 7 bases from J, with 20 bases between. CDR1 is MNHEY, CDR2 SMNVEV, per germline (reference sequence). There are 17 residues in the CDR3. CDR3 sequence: CASSYTRQAALNSPLHF. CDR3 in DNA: TGTGCCAGCAGTTACACAAGACAGGCGGCGTTGAATTCACCCCTCCACTTT.

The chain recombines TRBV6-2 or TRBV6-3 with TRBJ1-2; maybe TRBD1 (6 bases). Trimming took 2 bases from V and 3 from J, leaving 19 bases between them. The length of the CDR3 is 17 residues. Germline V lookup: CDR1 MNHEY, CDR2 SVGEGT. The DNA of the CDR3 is TGTGCCAGCAGTTACCCACCGGACAGACCAACCCACTATGGCTACACCTTC. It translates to CASSYPPDRPTHYGYTF.

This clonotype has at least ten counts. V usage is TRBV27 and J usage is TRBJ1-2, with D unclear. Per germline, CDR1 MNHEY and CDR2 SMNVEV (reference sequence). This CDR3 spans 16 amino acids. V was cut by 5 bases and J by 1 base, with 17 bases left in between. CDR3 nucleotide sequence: TGTGCCAGCAGTCCCGCCTTCAGGTTTTTTAACTATGGCTACACCTTC. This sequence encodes CASSPAFRFFNYGYTF.

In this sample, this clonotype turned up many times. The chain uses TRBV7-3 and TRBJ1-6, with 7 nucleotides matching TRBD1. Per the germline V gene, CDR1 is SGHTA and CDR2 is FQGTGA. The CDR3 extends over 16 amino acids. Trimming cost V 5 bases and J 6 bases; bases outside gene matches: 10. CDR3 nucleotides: TGTGCCAGCAGCGCTCGAGGGGGCGGTGGTAATTCACCCCTCCACTTT. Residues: CASSARGGGGNSPLHF. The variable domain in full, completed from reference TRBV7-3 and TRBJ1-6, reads GAGVSQTPSNKVTEKGKYVELRCDPISGHTALYWYRQSLGQGPEFLIYFQGTGAADDSGLPNDRFFAVRPEGSVSTLKIQRTERGDSAVYLCASSARGGGGNSPLHFGNGTRLTVT.